This T cell receptor beta chain was identified in a study of CD8 T cells in Susac syndrome. V shed 0 bases, J shed 0 bases, and the junction held 4 bases outside the gene matches. The CDR3 is 18 amino acids. CDR1 is LGHNA, CDR2 YNFKEQ, per germline. Reverse transcription of roughly 0.5 to 1 ug RNA was performed with random hexamers. The amplification used immunoSEQ multiplex PCR on TCR beta CDR3; it spanned 54 Vbeta and 13 Jbeta. MiXCR, applied by TCRdb to the immunoSEQ multiplex PCR reads, yields one record per CDR3 protein. The sample yields approximately 130,000 distinct CDR3 sequences, under 95% seen once.

Sequenced material: CD8+ T cells from PBMCs. The rearrangement links TRBV4-2 to TRBJ2-3, with 12 bases lining up with TRBD2. The receptor's source is a human donor with multiple sclerosis. The CDR3 sequence: CASSQELAGGSSTDTQYF. The CDR3, as DNA: TGTGCCAGCAGCCAAGAACTAGCGGGAGGTTCTAGCACAGATACGCAGTATTTT.